This note documents a single T cell receptor beta chain sequence. This receptor's antigen is unknown. No much larger clone exists at a distance of one base, and base qualities are not known. This entry comes from a study of CD8 T cells in ankylosing spondylitis (dated by TCRdb to the late 2010s). As for the study more broadly: The study set out to find disease-linked TCR variants by profiling T cell receptor beta repertoires in ankylosing spondylitis patients and healthy donors. The full study cohort comprised roughly 24 ankylosing spondylitis patients and 85 to 120 healthy donors. Peripheral blood was sampled, and synovial fluid was also collected from ankylosing spondylitis patients. What the research found in general, with its limitations: Some motif variants had previously been reported in the synovial fluid and blood of reactive arthritis patients, which suggests shared mechanisms of disease initiation. The disease-linked clones were reported as significantly enriched in matched synovial fluid samples from ankylosing spondylitis patients. A TCR beta motif of eight highly homologous amino acid variants appeared characteristic of blood from ankylosing spondylitis patients. The disease-linked clones showed a CD8+ phenotype and occurred at relatively low frequencies in peripheral blood.

V and J are trimmed by 0 bases and 5 bases, and the gene matches miss 8 bases of the junction. From the germline V gene, CDR1 is SGDLS and CDR2 is YYNGEE. The CDR3 runs 16 amino acids, cysteine and phenylalanine included. CDR3 DNA is the only sequence kept; it has 48 bases, read in frame from the first base. Sequencing instrument: Illumina HiSeq 2500. Quantitative 5'-RACE with molecular barcodes was the method used to prepare the TCR beta libraries. Concerning the study's data processing: Disease-linked TCR variants were identified with a new computational method built on a probabilistic model of VDJ rearrangement. Using fastp trimming at Q25 and MiXCR clonotype assembly, TCRdb reanalyzed the public sequencing data and kept in-frame beta chains. Under each unique CDR3 protein, matching rows form one entry showing the most common genes and DNA. In this record, the V and J calls reflect TCRdb's handling and not the investigators' own analysis. The sample contains just under 550,000 distinct CDR3 sequences, roughly an eighth of them found a single time. The ten largest make up 6.8% of the sample.

This receptor was identified in a male donor with ankylosing spondylitis. Rearrangement joined TRBV9 to TRBJ2-4; 7 bases in the junction line up with TRBD2. What was sequenced was blood, either unsorted or a sorted T cell fraction (not recorded which). The sequenced DNA is TGTGCCAGCAGCGTAGCGGCGCGGGAGACGGAAAACATTCAGTACTTC. Its coded protein is CASSVAARETENIQYF. This CDR3, with the reference TRBV9 and TRBJ2-4 proteins standing in past its ends, gives the full variable domain DSGVTQTPKHLITATGQRVTLRCSPRSGDLSVYWYQQSLDQGLQFLIQYYNGEERAKGNILERFSAQQFPDLHSELNLSSLELGDSALYFCASSVAARETENIQYFGAGTRLSVL.